The clone carrying this TCR beta chain occurred a few times. TCR beta CDR3 regions were amplified from RNA transcripts. An initial round of RT-PCR targeting the TCR CDR3 relied on the HTBI primer set. TCRdb fed the multiplex PCR reads into MiXCR, producing one record per CDR3 protein. The data hold 400,000 to 550,000 distinct CDR3 sequences, with approximately 24% observed a single time. The data were taken from a study of T cells in Graves' hyperthyroidism and ophthalmopathy. The germline V gene has CDR1 SNHLY and CDR2 FYNNEI. Trimming took 6 bases from V and 2 from J, leaving 21 bases between them. The CDR3 runs 17 residues.

Input material: blood. V is TRBV2 and J is TRBJ2-3; the D gene is possibly TRBD1 (6 bases). This receptor was taken from a woman aged 25 to 39 with Graves' ophthalmopathy. This CDR3 is CASRVNAGTHDTDTQYF. The CDR3 nucleotides are TGTGCCAGCAGGGTAAACGCCGGGACACATGACACAGATACGCAGTATTTT.